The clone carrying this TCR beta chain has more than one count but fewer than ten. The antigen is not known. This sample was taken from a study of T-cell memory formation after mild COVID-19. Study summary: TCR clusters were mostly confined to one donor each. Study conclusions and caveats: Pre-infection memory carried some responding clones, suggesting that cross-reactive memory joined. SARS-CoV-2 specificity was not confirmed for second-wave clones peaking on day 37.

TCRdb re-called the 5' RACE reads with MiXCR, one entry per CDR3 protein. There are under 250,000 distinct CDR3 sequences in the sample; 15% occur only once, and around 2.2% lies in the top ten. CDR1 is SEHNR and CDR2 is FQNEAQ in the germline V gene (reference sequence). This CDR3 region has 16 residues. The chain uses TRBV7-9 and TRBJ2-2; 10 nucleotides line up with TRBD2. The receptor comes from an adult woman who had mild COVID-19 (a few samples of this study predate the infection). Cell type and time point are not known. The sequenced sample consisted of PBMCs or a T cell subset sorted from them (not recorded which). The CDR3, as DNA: TGTGCTACCCAAGAACCGGGACTAGCGAGTGCCGGGGAGCTGTTTTTT. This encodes CATQEPGLASAGELFF.